The rows below give T cell receptor beta chains drawn from one sample of a study of cytomegalovirus exposure and HLA in healthy donors. Generated by immunoSEQ multiplex PCR, the TCRdb table keeps only in-frame clones and is missing some. The table includes about 130,000 clones, 70% to 90% detected once. The sequenced sample consisted of PBMCs. These receptors all stem from a boy younger than 18 in good health and CMV-seronegative. The CDR3 runs from the conserved cysteine through the conserved F or W. A D gene is named only where the DNA matches it firmly.

d_call	cdr3_length	v_call	j_call	cdr3_aa
TRBD1	13	TRBV19	TRBJ1-5	CASTHRGRLAQHF
.	15	TRBV9	TRBJ2-3	CASSVVAASTDTQYF
TRBD1	13	TRBV18	TRBJ1-6	CATRDRDNSPLHF
.	14	TRBV7-7	TRBJ1-2	CASSSPRGVYGYTF
TRBD2	17	TRBV7-9	TRBJ2-3	CASSLQLAGGISDTQYF
TRBD1	15	TRBV16	TRBJ1-2	CASSDGPGQGYGYTF
.	12	TRBV14	TRBJ1-2	CASSQLSYGYTF
TRBD1	15	TRBV27	TRBJ1-1	CASGTGVGMNTEAFF
TRBD1	15	TRBV5-1	TRBJ1-4	CASSSGQPGNEKLFF
TRBD2	14	TRBV15	TRBJ2-1	CATSRAGGNNEQFF
.	15	TRBV5-5	TRBJ1-5	CASSLGQEIDQPQHF
.	12	TRBV6-5	TRBJ1-1	CASSRDRTEAFF
TRBD1	14	TRBV15	TRBJ2-1	CATSPDRVRNEQFF
.	13	TRBV30	TRBJ2-6	CAWSPTGANVLTF
.	12	TRBV27	TRBJ2-7	CASSAGSYEQYF
TRBD2	20	TRBV13	TRBJ2-4	CASSPRAVAGLRMAKNIQYF
.	16	TRBV4-1	TRBJ2-7	CASSQDIFARSYEQYF
TRBD2	16	TRBV27	TRBJ2-1	CASSPGTSGVYNEQFF
.	13	TRBV7-2	TRBJ1-2	CASSPETGYGYTF
TRBD2	19	TRBV23-1	TRBJ2-2	CASSRSGLAGGPSTGELFF
.	14	TRBV15	TRBJ2-5	CATSRGAPAETQYF
.	15	TRBV7-2	TRBJ2-7	CASSLVRGSSYEQYF
.	18	TRBV27	TRBJ1-6	CASSFSRRGRLPDSPLHF
TRBD2	16	TRBV2	TRBJ2-1	CASSVLVLAGANEQFF
TRBD1	11	TRBV7-2	TRBJ1-2	CASSSGQGPHF
TRBD1	16	TRBV29-1	TRBJ1-5	CSAATGSGYSNQPQHF
TRBD2	19	TRBV7-2	TRBJ2-2	CASSLNRASGGPNTGELFF
.	11	TRBV19	TRBJ1-1	CASSIAGEAFF
.	13	TRBV7-3	TRBJ1-2	CASSLRRNYGYTF
.	16	TRBV7-2	TRBJ2-5	CASSLLESGYSETQYF
TRBD1	14	TRBV7-9	TRBJ1-1	CASSLQGEGTEAFF
.	14	TRBV29-1	TRBJ1-1	CSVKGTLRDTEAFF
.	14	TRBV5-1	TRBJ1-2	CASSSKAVNYGYTF
.	15	TRBV6-5	TRBJ2-3	CASSYRGFLTDTQYF
TRBD1	14	TRBV5-1	TRBJ1-2	CASSTYRGWDGYTF
TRBD1	15	TRBV4-3	TRBJ1-6	CASSQGQGVWSPLHF
.	16	TRBV2	TRBJ2-7	CASRKVSLGRGDEQYF
TRBD2	14	TRBV9	TRBJ2-2	CASSVSGGAGELFF
TRBD2	15	TRBV6-6	TRBJ2-5	CASSITSGSSETQYF
TRBD1	14	TRBV9	TRBJ2-7	CASSVEQGAEEQYF
.	14	TRBV7-2	TRBJ1-2	CASSPTRGSYGYTF
.	15	TRBV7-3	TRBJ1-4	CASSLMGARSEKLFF
.	14	TRBV25-1	TRBJ2-2	CASSEYGNTGELFF
TRBD1	15	TRBV7-2	TRBJ2-1	CASSLKDRGRNEQFF
.	13	TRBV25-1	TRBJ2-7	CAAQGNRAYEQYF
TRBD1	16	TRBV5-1	TRBJ2-5	CASSSWTGGGGETQYF
TRBD1	14	TRBV9	TRBJ2-1	CASSDRDRDNEQFF
.	15	TRBV5-4	TRBJ2-1	CASSLDVTTYNEQFF
TRBD1	13	TRBV25-1	TRBJ1-2	CASRVTGGNGYTF
TRBD2	14	TRBV30	TRBJ2-5	CAWSAVAGAMEQYF
TRBD2	13	TRBV6-1	TRBJ2-3	CASRLAGPDTQYF
.	11	TRBV27	TRBJ2-2	CASSRTGELFF
TRBD2	15	TRBV4-1	TRBJ2-3	CASSQGLAFSDTQYF
.	15	TRBV29-1	TRBJ1-1	CSVGGGRGRYTEAFF
.	16	TRBV29-1	TRBJ2-3	CSVVKRSTSLTDTQYF
.	11	TRBV19	TRBJ2-1	CASSTRDEQFF
TRBD2	15	TRBV15	TRBJ2-3	CATSRDWGGGDTQYF